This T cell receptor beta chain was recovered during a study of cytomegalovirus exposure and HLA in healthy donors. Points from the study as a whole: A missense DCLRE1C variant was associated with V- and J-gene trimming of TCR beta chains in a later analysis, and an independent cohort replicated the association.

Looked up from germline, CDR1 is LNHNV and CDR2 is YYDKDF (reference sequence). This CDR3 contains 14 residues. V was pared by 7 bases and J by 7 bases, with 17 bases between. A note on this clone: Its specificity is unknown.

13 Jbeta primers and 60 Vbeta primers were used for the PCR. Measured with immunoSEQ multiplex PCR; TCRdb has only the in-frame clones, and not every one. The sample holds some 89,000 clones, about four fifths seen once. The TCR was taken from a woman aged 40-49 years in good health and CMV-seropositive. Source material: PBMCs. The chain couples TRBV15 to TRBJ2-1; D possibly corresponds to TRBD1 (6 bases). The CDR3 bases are TGTGCCACCACCCAGGGGCGGGTCTGGAATGAGCAGTTCTTC. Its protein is CATTQGRVWNEQFF.